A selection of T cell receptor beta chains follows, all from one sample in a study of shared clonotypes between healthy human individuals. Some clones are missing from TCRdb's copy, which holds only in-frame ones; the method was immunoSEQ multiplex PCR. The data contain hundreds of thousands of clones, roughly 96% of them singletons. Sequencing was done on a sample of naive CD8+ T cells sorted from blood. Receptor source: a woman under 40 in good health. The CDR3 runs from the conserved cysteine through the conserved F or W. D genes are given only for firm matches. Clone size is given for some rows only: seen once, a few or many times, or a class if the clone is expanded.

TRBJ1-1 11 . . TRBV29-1 TGCAGCGGCGAGGGGGGGGCTGAAGCTTTCTTT CSGEGGAEAFF
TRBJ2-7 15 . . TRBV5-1 TGCGCCAGCAGCTATGAGACGCATGGGGCCTACGAGCAGTACTTC CASSYETHGAYEQYF
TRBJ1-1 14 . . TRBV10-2 TGCGCCAGCACCTTGACTCTTAAGGCCACTGAAGCTTTCTTT CASTLTLKATEAFF
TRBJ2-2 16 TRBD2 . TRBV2 TGTGCCAGCAGGGCGAGCGGGAAACGGTACACCGGGGAGCTGTTTTTT CASRASGKRYTGELFF
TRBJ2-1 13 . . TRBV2 TGTGCCAGCAGTGATTCTGGTTACAATGAGCAGTTCTTC CASSDSGYNEQFF
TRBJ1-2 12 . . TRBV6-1 TGTGCCAGCGGTACAGGGAACTATGGCTACACCTTC CASGTGNYGYTF
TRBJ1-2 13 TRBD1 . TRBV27 TGTGCCAGCAGTTCACAGGGGGACTATGGCTACACCTTC CASSSQGDYGYTF
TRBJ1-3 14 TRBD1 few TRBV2 TGTGCCAGCAGTGATGCAGGGGGAGGAAACACCATATATTTT CASSDAGGGNTIYF
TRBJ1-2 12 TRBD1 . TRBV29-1 TGCAGCGCGGACGACAGGGGGTATGGCTACACCTTC CSADDRGYGYTF
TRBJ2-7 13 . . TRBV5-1 TGCGCCAGCAGGTGGACTATAGATTACGAGCAGTACTTC CASRWTIDYEQYF
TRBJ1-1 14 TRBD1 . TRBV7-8 TGTGCCAGCAGCTTAGGGACAGGGTGGGATGAAGCTTTCTTT CASSLGTGWDEAFF
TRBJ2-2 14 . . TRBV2 TGTGCCAGCATTGGACATAGTGAAGCCGGGGAGCTGTTTTTT CASIGHSEAGELFF
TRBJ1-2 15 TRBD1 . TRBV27 TGTGCCAGCAGTCCCGGGACAGGGGGGCGATATGGCTACACCTTC CASSPGTGGRYGYTF
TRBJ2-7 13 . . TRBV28 TGTGCCAGCAGTTCCGAGGGACTGTACGAGCAGTACTTC CASSSEGLYEQYF
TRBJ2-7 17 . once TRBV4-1 TGCGCCAGCAGCCAAGGCTCTATCCCCGGGACATCCTACGAGCAGTACTTC CASSQGSIPGTSYEQYF
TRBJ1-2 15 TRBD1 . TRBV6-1 TGTGCCAGCAGTGAAGAGGGGGCAGTATCCTATGGCTACACCTTC CASSEEGAVSYGYTF
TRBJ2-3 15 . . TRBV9 TGTGCCAGCAGCGTGGGGGGAATTTCGTTAGATACGCAGTATTTT CASSVGGISLDTQYF
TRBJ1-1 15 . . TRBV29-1 TGCAGCGTTGAAGAGCGGTGGGGATTGAACACTGAAGCTTTCTTT CSVEERWGLNTEAFF
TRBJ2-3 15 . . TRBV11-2 TGTGCCAGCAGCCATCCGGGACGGCGTACAGATACGCAGTATTTT CASSHPGRRTDTQYF
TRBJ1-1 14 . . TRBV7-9 TGTGCCAGCAGCCTAGTAGGCAGCCACACTGAAGCTTTCTTT CASSLVGSHTEAFF
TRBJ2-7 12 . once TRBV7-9 TGTGCCAGCAGCCCGAGAGACTACGAGCAGTACTTC CASSPRDYEQYF
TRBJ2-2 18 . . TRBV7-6 TGTGCCAGCAGCTTCTCGGCTTTTCGTGAGGGGAACACCGGGGAGCTGTTTTTT CASSFSAFREGNTGELFF
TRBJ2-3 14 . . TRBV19 TGTGCCAGTAGTATTCAGGGAAGCACAGATACGCAGTATTTT CASSIQGSTDTQYF
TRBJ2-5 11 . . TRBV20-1 TGCAGTGCCCCTACCGTAGAGACCCAGTACTTC CSAPTVETQYF
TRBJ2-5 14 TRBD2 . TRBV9 TGTGCCAGCAGCGTGCGGGGGTTACAAGAGACCCAGTACTTC CASSVRGLQETQYF
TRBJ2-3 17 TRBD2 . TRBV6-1 TGTGCCAGCAGTGAAGCCCCCCAGCGGGAGTCCGAAGATACGCAGTATTTT CASSEAPQRESEDTQYF
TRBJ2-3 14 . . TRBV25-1 TGTGCCAGCAGTGAATCAAGCGGCGAAGATACGCAGTATTTT CASSESSGEDTQYF
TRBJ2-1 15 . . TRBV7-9 TGTGCCAGCAGCTTAGTGGGATACTCCTACAATGAGCAGTTCTTC CASSLVGYSYNEQFF
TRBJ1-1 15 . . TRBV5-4 TGTGCCAGCAGTTCCAGTGGGGGGTCCCACACTGAAGCTTTCTTT CASSSSGGSHTEAFF
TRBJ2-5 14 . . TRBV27 TGTGCCAGCAGTTTATTTGGGATGTGGGAGACCCAGTACTTC CASSLFGMWETQYF
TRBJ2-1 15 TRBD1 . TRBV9 TGTGCCAGCAGCCAATGGGGACAGGGACACAATGAGCAGTTCTTC CASSQWGQGHNEQFF
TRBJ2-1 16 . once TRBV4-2 TGTGCCAGCAGCCAAGAGGCAGGGGTCTCCTACAATGAGCAGTTCTTC CASSQEAGVSYNEQFF
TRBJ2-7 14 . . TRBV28 TGTGCCAGCAGTCCCTCGACGAGCTCCTACGAGCAGTACTTC CASSPSTSSYEQYF
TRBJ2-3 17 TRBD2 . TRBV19 TGTGCCAGTAGTCTGGGACTAGCGGGAACTAGCACAGATACGCAGTATTTT CASSLGLAGTSTDTQYF
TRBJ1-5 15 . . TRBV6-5 TGTGCCAGCAAGGAGGGGGAGTATAGCAATCAGCCCCAGCATTTT CASKEGEYSNQPQHF
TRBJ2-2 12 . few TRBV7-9 TGTGCCAGCAGCCCGGACACCGGGGAGCTGTTTTTT CASSPDTGELFF
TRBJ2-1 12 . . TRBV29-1 TGCAGCGTTGAAGAGGCCTACAATGAGCAGTTCTTC CSVEEAYNEQFF
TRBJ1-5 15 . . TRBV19 TGTGCCAGTAGAACATATTCGGCAGATTATCAGCCCCAGCATTTT CASRTYSADYQPQHF
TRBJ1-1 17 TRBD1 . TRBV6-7 TGTGCCAGCACCTCCGTGGGGGACAGGGTAATAAACACTGAAGCTTTCTTT CASTSVGDRVINTEAFF
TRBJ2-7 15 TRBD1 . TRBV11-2 TGTGCCAGCAGCTTAGGGGCAGGGGGCCCGTACGAGCAGTACTTC CASSLGAGGPYEQYF
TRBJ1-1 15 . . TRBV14 TGTGCCAGCAGCCACTCCCCGGGTTCAGCCACTGAAGCTTTCTTT CASSHSPGSATEAFF
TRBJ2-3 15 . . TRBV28 TGTGCCAGCAGTTTTCCCGGGGTTAGCACAGATACGCAGTATTTT CASSFPGVSTDTQYF
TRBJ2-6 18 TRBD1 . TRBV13 TGTGCCAGCAACCCCTTTGGACAGGGGGTCGCTGGGGCCAACGTCCTGACTTTC CASNPFGQGVAGANVLTF
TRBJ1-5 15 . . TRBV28 TGTGCCAGCAGTTTATGGGAGGAGGTCAGGCAGCCCCAGCATTTT CASSLWEEVRQPQHF
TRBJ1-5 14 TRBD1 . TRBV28 TGTGCCAGCAGCCCTGGACAGGGCGGTCAGCCCCAGCATTTT CASSPGQGGQPQHF
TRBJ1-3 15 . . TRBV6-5 TGTGCCAGCAGCCCCCAAGCGGTATCTGGAAACACCATATATTTT CASSPQAVSGNTIYF
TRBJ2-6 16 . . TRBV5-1 TGCGCCAGCAGCCCACAGCAGGGTGCAGGGGCCAACGTCCTGACTTTC CASSPQQGAGANVLTF
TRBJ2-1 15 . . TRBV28 TGTGCCAGCAGTTTTGGCCAGTACCACCCGGATGAGCAGTTCTTC CASSFGQYHPDEQFF
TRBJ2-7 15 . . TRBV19 TGTGCCAGTAGTTATTGGGCAGGGGACTCCTACGAGCAGTACTTC CASSYWAGDSYEQYF
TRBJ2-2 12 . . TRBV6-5 TGTGCCATCGGCCCCGGGGCCGGGGAGCTGTTTTTT CAIGPGAGELFF
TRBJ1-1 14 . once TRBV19 TGTGCCAGTAGTATTGGGCAGATGAACACTGAAGCTTTCTTT CASSIGQMNTEAFF
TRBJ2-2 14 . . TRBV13 TGTGCCAGCAGCACGGACAGGAACACCGGGGAGCTGTTTTTT CASSTDRNTGELFF
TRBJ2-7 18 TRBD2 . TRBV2 TGTGCCATCAAAGGAGGACTAGCGGGAGGACCCTTCTCCTACGAGCAGTACTTC CAIKGGLAGGPFSYEQYF
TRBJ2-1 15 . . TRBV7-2 TGTGCCAGCAGCTTGGCACCGGGAGACTACAATGAGCAGTTCTTC CASSLAPGDYNEQFF
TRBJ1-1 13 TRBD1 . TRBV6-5 TGTGCCAGCAGTTACTTACAGGGGAGTGAAGCTTTCTTT CASSYLQGSEAFF
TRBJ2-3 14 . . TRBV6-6 TGTGCCAGCAGTTTTGAGTCGCGGGGAGATACGCAGTATTTT CASSFESRGDTQYF
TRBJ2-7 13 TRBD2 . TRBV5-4 TGTGCCAGCAGCTTATGGGAGCGGGATCAGCAGTACTTC CASSLWERDQQYF
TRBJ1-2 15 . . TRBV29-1 TGCAGCGGGAGGCCCTTAAGAGACGGAAACTATGGCTACACCTTC CSGRPLRDGNYGYTF
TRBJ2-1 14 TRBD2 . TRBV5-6 TGTGCCAGCAGCTTGAGCGGGAGCTTAAATGAGCAGTTCTTC CASSLSGSLNEQFF
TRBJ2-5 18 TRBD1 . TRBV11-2 TGTGCCAGCAGCTTAGGCCCGGCGCAGGACAGGGGGCCGGAGACCCAGTACTTC CASSLGPAQDRGPETQYF